This T cell receptor beta chain was sequenced in a study of T cells after yellow fever vaccination. Study-level background: For low cell numbers, libraries were made with SMART-Seq v4 Ultra Low Input. The study, taken as a whole, reports: Only a minor proportion of clonotypes was detected across both CD4 and CD8 compartments. At less than 97% for CD4 and approximately 89% for CD8, most primary-vaccination clones showed up again after the booster.

This clonotype was found a few times. Its matching antigen is unknown. As TCR cDNA was made by 5'RACE template switching, a universal primer site and UMIs were added. TCRdb called the 5' RACE reads again in MiXCR, with one record for every CDR3 protein. This sample has approximately 550,000 distinct CDR3 sequences; about 19% occur once, and the top ten carry roughly an eighth. The sequencing here drew on PBMCs, taken 15 days after the yellow fever booster vaccination. This clonotype was sampled from a man younger than 45 who received the YFV17D yellow fever vaccine.

The CDR3 sequence: CSAISGRASSYNEQFF. Written as DNA, the CDR3 is TGCAGTGCTATAAGCGGGAGGGCCTCGTCCTACAATGAGCAGTTCTTC. This rearrangement joins TRBV20-1 to TRBJ2-1; TRBD2 matches 10 bases. Per germline, CDR1 DFQATT and CDR2 SNEGSKA (reference sequence). The CDR3 has 16 residues. Trimming cost V 4 bases and J 1 base; bases outside gene matches: 7.